Here is one T cell receptor (beta chain) with its context. Its specificity is unknown. The germline V gene encodes CDR1 MGHRA and CDR2 YSYEKL. This CDR3 comprises 17 residues. V was clipped by 4 bases and J by 0 bases; unmatched bases: 9. This entry belongs to a study of PD-1 blockade in mismatch repair-deficient tumors. Findings and caveats of the study: After pembrolizumab, tumor-resident clones rose rapidly, then generally contracted before radiologic responses.

Clones were sequenced by immunoSEQ multiplex PCR, and TCRdb holds only the in-frame ones, with some missing. This table holds about 68,000 clones, approximately 80% found once. A few pembrolizumab responders had their TCRs sequenced. This chain uses TRBV4-1 with TRBJ2-1; 7 bases agree with TRBD1. The specimen comprised peripheral blood, sampled 2 weeks after starting pembrolizumab. The receptor was isolated from an adult with mismatch repair-deficient cancer. The CDR3, as DNA: TGCGCCAGCAGCCGTAAGGGGACAGCTAGCTCCTACAATGAGCAGTTCTTC. It translates to CASSRKGTASSYNEQFF.